This T cell receptor (beta chain) was recorded in a study of blood T cell repertoires in COVID-19. Study overall: Both acute and convalescent COVID-19 samples were obtained from the United States, Italy and Spain. The cDNA or gDNA used as material had been derived from T cells, B-cell-depleted T cells, or PBMCs.

The CDR3 contains 20 residues. J lost 4 bases, V lost 3 bases, and 18 bases had no gene match. Germline lookup yields CDR1 KGHDR and CDR2 SFDVKD. Original processing methods: Amplification from reference gene primers served as the basis for estimated nucleated cell counts. Using immunoSEQ multiplex PCR, the repertoire was profiled, and TCRdb retains in-frame clones only, with some absent. V and J calls and clone size are those listed in that table; D and trimming were worked out from the DNA. Among around 200,000 clones listed, more than 75% were seen once. The origin of this receptor is a man aged 80 or over with acute or convalescent COVID-19. Sequences were obtained from peripheral blood. V and J are TRBV24-1 and TRBJ2-1; 9 bases are shared with TRBD1. The CDR3 is CATSDIRTRTGVKDYNEQFF. DNA of the CDR3: TGTGCCACCAGTGATATCAGGACTCGGACAGGGGTCAAGGATTACAATGAGCAGTTCTTC.